The rows below give T cell receptor beta chains drawn from one sample of a study of T cell responses to AZD1222 COVID-19 vaccine. Produced via immunoSEQ multiplex PCR; TCRdb's table is partial and in-frame only. This table has over 15,000 clones, about three quarters appearing once. The sample in question was peripheral blood, obtained 28 days after the second AZD1222 dose. The receptors come from an adult who received the AZD1222 COVID-19 vaccine. The CDR3 runs from the conserved cysteine through the conserved F or W. A D gene is named only where the DNA matches it firmly. Only some rows state a clone size, as once, few, many or a class for expanded clones.

.,.,TRBJ2-4,TRBV5-6,CASSLTRNIQYF,TGTGCCAGCAGCCTGACCCGGAACATTCAGTACTTC
.,TRBD1,TRBJ1-1,TRBV6-5,CASSLTGREAFF,TGTGCCAGCAGTTTGACAGGGAGAGAAGCTTTCTTT
.,.,TRBJ2-1,TRBV7-9,CASSLVEGLYNEQFF,TGTGCCAGCAGCTTAGTAGAAGGGCTCTACAATGAGCAGTTCTTC
.,.,TRBJ2-2,TRBV10-2,CASRQGNGAGELFF,TGCGCCAGCAGGCAGGGAAACGGCGCCGGGGAGCTGTTTTTT
once,TRBD1,TRBJ1-1,TRBV7-2,CASSLDGYRGTEAFF,TGTGCCAGCAGCTTAGATGGGTACAGGGGCACTGAAGCTTTCTTT
.,.,TRBJ1-1,TRBV6-9,CASPSGEANTEAFF,TGTGCCAGCCCCTCTGGGGAGGCGAACACTGAAGCTTTCTTT
.,.,TRBJ1-5,TRBV19,CASNSGAQGNQPQHF,TGTGCCAGTAACTCCGGAGCACAGGGCAATCAGCCCCAGCATTTT
few,TRBD1,TRBJ2-7,TRBV10-3,CAISGQGSGDEQYF,TGTGCCATCAGTGGACAGGGGAGTGGCGACGAGCAGTACTTC
few,TRBD1,TRBJ1-2,TRBV30,CAWRNRGNYGYTF,TGTGCCTGGAGGAACAGGGGGAACTATGGCTACACCTTC
once,.,TRBJ2-7,TRBV12-1,CASSSTGQRTYEQYF,TGTGCCAGCAGCTCCACGGGACAGCGTACCTACGAGCAGTACTTC
.,.,TRBJ2-5,TRBV9,CASSVMGHETQYF,TGTGCCAGCAGCGTAATGGGCCATGAGACCCAGTACTTC
.,.,TRBJ2-7,TRBV12-3/TRBV12-4,CASSLGTSEQYF,TGTGCCAGCAGTTTAGGAACCTCCGAGCAGTACTTC
.,.,TRBJ2-7,TRBV27,CASSLYKSGGNEQYF,TGTGCCAGCAGTTTGTATAAATCAGGCGGAAACGAGCAGTACTTC
.,TRBD1,TRBJ2-7,TRBV5-8,CASSLDRVGSYEQYF,TGTGCCAGCAGTCTGGACAGGGTCGGATCCTACGAGCAGTACTTC
.,.,TRBJ1-6,TRBV18,CASSHSETDSPLHF,TGTGCCAGCTCCCATTCAGAGACGGATTCACCCCTCCACTTT
.,TRBD1,TRBJ2-5,TRBV10-2,CASSWDRDQETQYF,TGCGCCAGCAGTTGGGACAGGGACCAAGAGACCCAGTACTTC
.,TRBD1,TRBJ2-1,TRBV4-2,CASSLGTVNNEQFF,TGTGCCAGCAGCCTGGGGACAGTTAACAATGAGCAGTTCTTC
.,.,TRBJ1-2,TRBV6-5,CASSYSPASNYGYTF,TGTGCCAGCAGTTACTCGCCAGCTTCTAACTATGGCTACACCTTC
.,.,TRBJ2-7,TRBV27,CASSLVGGRSSSEQYF,TGTGCCAGCAGTTTAGTGGGGGGGCGTTCATCGTCTGAGCAGTACTTC
.,.,TRBJ1-1,TRBV19,CASSLGVTEAFF,TGTGCCAGTAGTCTCGGGGTCACTGAAGCTTTCTTT
.,TRBD1,TRBJ2-5,TRBV2,CASSEATGQLQETQYF,TGTGCCAGCAGTGAAGCTACGGGACAGTTACAAGAGACCCAGTACTTC
.,.,TRBJ1-5,TRBV5-5,CASSLTGGSNQPQHF,TGTGCCAGCAGCCTCACCGGGGGTAGCAATCAGCCCCAGCATTTT
.,.,TRBJ1-4,TRBV19,CASSGHFVGDGVNEKLFF,TGTGCCAGTTCGGGACACTTTGTGGGAGATGGGGTTAATGAAAAACTGTTTTTT
once,.,TRBJ2-3,TRBV5-6,CASSLADNTQYF,TGTGCCAGCAGCTTGGCCGACAATACGCAGTATTTT